The TCR beta chain described here comes from a study of CD8 T cells in ankylosing spondylitis. Overall study findings and caveats: The study identified a TCR beta motif of fewer than 10 highly homologous variants that appeared characteristic of ankylosing spondylitis blood. Previously reported in reactive arthritis synovial fluid and blood were some of the motif variants.

This clonotype was picked up a small number of times. The antigen is undetermined. Quantitative barcoded 5'-RACE was used to prepare TCR beta libraries. One entry per CDR3 protein results from TCRdb running MiXCR on the 5' RACE reads. The sample has 670,000 or so distinct CDR3 sequences, roughly 19% seen once; the top ten hold under 20%. Deletions cut 5 bases from V and 8 bases from J, with 9 bases between. This CDR3 contains 11 residues. Germline V gene sequence: CDR1 DFQATT, CDR2 SNEGSKA (reference sequence). The chain carries TRBV20-1 and TRBJ1-4; D not resolved. The receptor was derived from a male donor with ankylosing spondylitis. The sample was blood, either unsorted or a sorted T cell fraction (not recorded which). The CDR3 sequence is CSAGFNEKLFF. CDR3 sequence (DNA): TGCAGTGCTGGGTTTAACGAAAAACTGTTTTTT.